The clone carrying this TCR beta chain is a singleton in its sample. This sample stems from a study of technical replicates of blood from a handful of donors. The CDR3 has 13 amino acids. V dropped 5 bases and J dropped 4 bases, with 12 bases sitting between them. Germline V gene sequence: CDR1 MNHNY, CDR2 SVGAGI (reference sequence). Using immunoSEQ multiplex PCR, the repertoire was profiled, and TCRdb retains in-frame clones only, with some absent. The table lists approximately 59,000 clones, around 87% of them singletons. Sequencing was performed on PBMCs. The V and J genes are TRBV6-6 and TRBJ2-7, with no clear D. The TCR comes from a human donor in good health. Some clones in this sample may be carry-over from other donors' samples. The CDR3 bases are TGTGCCAGCAGTATACAGACGCGATACGAGCAGTACTTC. It yields the protein CASSIQTRYEQYF.